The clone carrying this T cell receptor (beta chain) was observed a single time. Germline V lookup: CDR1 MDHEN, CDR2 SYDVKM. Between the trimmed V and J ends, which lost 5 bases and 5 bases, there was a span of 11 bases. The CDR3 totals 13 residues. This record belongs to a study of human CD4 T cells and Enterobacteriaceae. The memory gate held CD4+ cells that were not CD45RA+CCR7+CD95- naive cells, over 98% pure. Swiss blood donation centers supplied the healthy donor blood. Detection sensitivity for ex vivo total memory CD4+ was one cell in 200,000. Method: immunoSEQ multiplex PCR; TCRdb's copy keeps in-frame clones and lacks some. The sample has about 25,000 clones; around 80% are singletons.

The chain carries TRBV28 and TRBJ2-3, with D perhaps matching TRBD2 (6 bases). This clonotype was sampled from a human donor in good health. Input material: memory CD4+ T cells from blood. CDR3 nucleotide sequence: TGTGCCAGCAGTGGGAACGGGAGAGATACGCAGTATTTT. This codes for CASSGNGRDTQYF.